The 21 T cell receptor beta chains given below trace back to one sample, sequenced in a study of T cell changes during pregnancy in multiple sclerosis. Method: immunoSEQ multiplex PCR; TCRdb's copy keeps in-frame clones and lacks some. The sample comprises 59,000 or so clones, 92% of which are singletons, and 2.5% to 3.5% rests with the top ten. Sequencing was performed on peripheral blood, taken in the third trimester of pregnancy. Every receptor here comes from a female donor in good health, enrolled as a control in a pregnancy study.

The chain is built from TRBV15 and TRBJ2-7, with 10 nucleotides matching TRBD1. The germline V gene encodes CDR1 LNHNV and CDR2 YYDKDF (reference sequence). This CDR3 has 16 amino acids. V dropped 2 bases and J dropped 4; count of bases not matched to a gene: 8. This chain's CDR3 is CATSRSTGGEGYEQYF. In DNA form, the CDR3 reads TGTGCCACCAGCAGATCGACAGGGGGCGAAGGTTACGAGCAGTACTTC.

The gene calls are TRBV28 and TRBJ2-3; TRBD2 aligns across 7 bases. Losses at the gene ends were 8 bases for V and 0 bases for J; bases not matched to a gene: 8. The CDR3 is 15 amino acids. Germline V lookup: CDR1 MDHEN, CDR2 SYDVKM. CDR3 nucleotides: TGTGCCAGCTCCGCGCGGGGGTCTAGCACAGATACGCAGTATTTT. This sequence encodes CASSARGSSTDTQYF.

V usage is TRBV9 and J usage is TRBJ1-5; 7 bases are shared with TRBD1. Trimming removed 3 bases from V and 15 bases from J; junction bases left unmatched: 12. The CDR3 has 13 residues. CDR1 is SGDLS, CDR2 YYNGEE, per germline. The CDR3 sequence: CASSESAGQVMHF. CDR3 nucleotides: TGTGCCAGCAGCGAATCAGCAGGACAGGTCATGCATTTT.

The CDR3 reads CASRGGFYRDTQYF. CDR3 nucleotide sequence: TGTGCCAGCAGGGGGGGGTTCTATCGAGATACGCAGTATTTT. V is TRBV7-3 and J is TRBJ2-3; 7 bases fit TRBD2. This CDR3 contains 14 residues. Germline lookup yields CDR1 SGHTA and CDR2 FQGTGA. The V and J ends lost 6 bases and 5 bases, in that order; junction bases with no gene match: 8.

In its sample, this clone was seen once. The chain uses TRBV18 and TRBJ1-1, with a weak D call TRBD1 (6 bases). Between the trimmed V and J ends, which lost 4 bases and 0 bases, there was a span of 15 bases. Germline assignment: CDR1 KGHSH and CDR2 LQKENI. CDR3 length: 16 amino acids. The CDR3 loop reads CASSQIGQIMNTEAFF. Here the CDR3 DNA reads TGTGCCAGCTCACAAATTGGACAGATCATGAACACTGAAGCTTTCTTT.

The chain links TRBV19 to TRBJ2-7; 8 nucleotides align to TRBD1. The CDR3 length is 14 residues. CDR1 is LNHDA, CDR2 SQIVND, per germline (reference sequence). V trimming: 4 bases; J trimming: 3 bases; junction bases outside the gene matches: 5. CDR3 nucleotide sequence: TGTGCCAGTAGTAAGGGGACAGGCCTCTACGAGCAGTACTTC. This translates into CASSKGTGLYEQYF.

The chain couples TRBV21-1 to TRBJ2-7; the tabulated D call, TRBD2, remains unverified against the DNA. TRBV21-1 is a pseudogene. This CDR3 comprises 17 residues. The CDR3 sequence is CATRRPTSGRDSYEQYF. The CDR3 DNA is TGTGCCACGCGACGCCCAACTAGCGGGAGGGACTCCTACGAGCAGTACTTC.

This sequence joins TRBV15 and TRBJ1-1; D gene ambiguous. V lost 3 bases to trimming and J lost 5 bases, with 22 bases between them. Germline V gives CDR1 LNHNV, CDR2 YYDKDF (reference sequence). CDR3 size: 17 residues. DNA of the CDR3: TGTGCCACCAGCAGGACCCAAGCGGCCGTCGGGAGGACTGAAGCTTTCTTT. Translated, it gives CATSRTQAAVGRTEAFF.

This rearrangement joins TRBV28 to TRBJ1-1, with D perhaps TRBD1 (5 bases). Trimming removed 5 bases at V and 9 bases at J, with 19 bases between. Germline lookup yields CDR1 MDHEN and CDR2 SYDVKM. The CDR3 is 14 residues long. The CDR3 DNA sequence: TGTGCCAGCAGTCCCCGGGGGGGGAGTGGAAAAGCTTTCTTT. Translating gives CASSPRGGSGKAFF.

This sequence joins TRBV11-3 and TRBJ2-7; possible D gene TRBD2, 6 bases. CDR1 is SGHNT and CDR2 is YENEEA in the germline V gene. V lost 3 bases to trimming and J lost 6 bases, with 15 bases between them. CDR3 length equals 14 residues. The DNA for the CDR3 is TGTGCCAGCAGCTTTAGCGGCGTTATCGGCGAGCAGTACTTC. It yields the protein CASSFSGVIGEQYF.

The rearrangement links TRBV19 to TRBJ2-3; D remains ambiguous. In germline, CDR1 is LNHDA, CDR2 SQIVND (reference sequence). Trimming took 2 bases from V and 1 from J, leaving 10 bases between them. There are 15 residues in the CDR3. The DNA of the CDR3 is TGTGCCAGTAGTATAAAGTGGCAGGGCACAGATACGCAGTATTTT. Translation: CASSIKWQGTDTQYF.

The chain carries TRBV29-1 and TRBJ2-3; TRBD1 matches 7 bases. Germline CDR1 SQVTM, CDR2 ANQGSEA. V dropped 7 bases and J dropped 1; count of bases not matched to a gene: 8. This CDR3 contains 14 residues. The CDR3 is CSGSRQGGTDTQYF. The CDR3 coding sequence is TGCAGCGGATCACGACAGGGCGGCACAGATACGCAGTATTTT.

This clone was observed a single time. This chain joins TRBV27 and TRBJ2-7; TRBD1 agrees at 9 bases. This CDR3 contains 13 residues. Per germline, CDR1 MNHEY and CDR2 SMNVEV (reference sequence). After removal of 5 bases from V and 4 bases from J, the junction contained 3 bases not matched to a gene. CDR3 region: CASSPGTGYEQYF. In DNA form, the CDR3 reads TGTGCCAGCAGTCCCGGGACAGGGTACGAGCAGTACTTC.

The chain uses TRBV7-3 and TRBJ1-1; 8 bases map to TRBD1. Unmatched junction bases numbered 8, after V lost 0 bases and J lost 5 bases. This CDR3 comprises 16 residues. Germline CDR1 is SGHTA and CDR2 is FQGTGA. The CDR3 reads CASSLTRDRRRTEAFF. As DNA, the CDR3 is TGTGCCAGCAGCTTAACTCGGGACAGGAGAAGGACTGAAGCTTTCTTT.

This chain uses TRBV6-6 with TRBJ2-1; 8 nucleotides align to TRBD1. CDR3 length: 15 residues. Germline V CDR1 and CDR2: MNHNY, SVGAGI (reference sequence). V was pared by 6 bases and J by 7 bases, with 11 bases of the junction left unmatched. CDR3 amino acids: CASSPRQGIHNEQFF. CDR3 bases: TGTGCCAGCAGCCCTAGACAGGGGATTCATAATGAGCAGTTCTTC.

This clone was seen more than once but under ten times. In DNA form, the CDR3 reads TGTGCCAGTAGCCTTTCCTTCTATGGCTACACCTTC. It specifies CASSLSFYGYTF. The chain has TRBV19 and TRBJ1-2, with no clear D. CDR3 length: 12 amino acids. Trimming cost V 6 bases and J 4 bases, with 9 bases left between them. Germline assignment: CDR1 LNHDA and CDR2 SQIVND (reference sequence).

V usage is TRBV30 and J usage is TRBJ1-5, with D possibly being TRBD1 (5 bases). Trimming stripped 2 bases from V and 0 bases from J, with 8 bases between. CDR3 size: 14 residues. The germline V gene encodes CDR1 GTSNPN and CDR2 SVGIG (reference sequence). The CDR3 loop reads CAWSKGLSNQPQHF. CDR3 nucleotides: TGTGCCTGGAGTAAGGGACTTAGCAATCAGCCCCAGCATTTT.

CDR3 region: CASSLRGGNNQPQHF. The CDR3 DNA sequence: TGTGCCAGCAGCTTAAGGGGGGGGAACAATCAGCCCCAGCATTTT. The rearrangement joins TRBV7-2 to TRBJ1-5, with D perhaps matching TRBD1 (6 bases). The CDR3 has 15 residues. Trimming removed 2 bases at V and 3 bases at J, with 11 bases between. Per germline, CDR1 SGHTA and CDR2 FQGNSA.

In nucleotides, the CDR3 is TGTGCCAGCAGCCCCGGACAGTACGAGCAGTACTTC. Its protein product is CASSPGQYEQYF. The rearrangement joins TRBV5-6 to TRBJ2-7; TRBD1 is a possible D gene (6 bases). Germline CDR1 reads SGHDT; CDR2 reads YYEEEE. V dropped 4 bases and J dropped 4 bases, with 9 bases sitting between them. The CDR3 consists of 12 residues.

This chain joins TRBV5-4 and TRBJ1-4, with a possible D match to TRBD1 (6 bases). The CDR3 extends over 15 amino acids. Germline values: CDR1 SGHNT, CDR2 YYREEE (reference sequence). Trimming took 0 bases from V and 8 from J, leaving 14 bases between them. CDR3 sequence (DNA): TGTGCCAGCAGCTTGGGGGCAGGGGTAAGGGAAAAACTGTTTTTT. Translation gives CASSLGAGVREKLFF.

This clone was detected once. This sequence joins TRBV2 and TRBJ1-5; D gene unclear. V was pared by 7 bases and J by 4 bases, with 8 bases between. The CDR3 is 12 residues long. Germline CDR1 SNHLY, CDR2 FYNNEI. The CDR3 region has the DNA TGTGCCAGCATGCAGGATAATCAGCCCCAGCATTTT. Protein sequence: CASMQDNQPQHF.